This record concerns one T cell receptor (beta chain) sequence. Its target antigen remains unknown. No base quality information exists; no much larger clone differs at one position. The CDR3 covers 14 residues, taking in both the cysteine and the phenylalanine. Only the CDR3 part of the read is kept: 42 bases, read in frame from the first base. The germline V gene (reference sequence) supplies CDR1 GTSNPN and CDR2 SVGIG. V and J are trimmed by 1 base and 7 bases, and the gene matches miss 9 bases of the junction. This sample stems from a study of control samples from healthy donors and cancer patients (dated by TCRdb to 2018 to 2021). The method behind the library was the immunoSEQ multiplex PCR assay. This immuneACCESS table, as held by TCRdb, lists in-frame sequences with V and J called but not all clones. Of the missing ones, under half trace to an unresolved V gene in checked studies; the others have no known cause. Within this sample are about 160,000 clones, with 93% of them counted one time only. Clones ranked in the top ten supply less than 6% of the sample.

This receptor was taken from a young man in good health. Sequenced material: blood. The rearrangement combines TRBV30 with TRBJ2-7, and TRBD1 aligns with 8 junction nucleotides. The bases are TGTGCCTGGAGTGGAGTCAGGGGGCCGGTGGAGCAGTACTTC. Its protein is CAWSGVRGPVEQYF.